This T cell receptor beta chain was sequenced for a study of CD8+CD57+ T cells in acquired aplastic anemia. Turning to the study itself: The average for DNA from sorted CD4+ and CD8+ cells was around 3.5 ug. Study results and caveats: Patients and controls were not found to differ significantly in CD8+ Simpson's diversity. In common between the patients and the controls were approximately 28 CD8+ CDR3 sequences.

As concerns this clonotype: Antigen: not known.

Profiling that covered TCR beta VDJ and CDR3 relied on genomic DNA as its template. TCRdb reanalysed the reads using MiXCR and keeps one entry per CDR3 protein. The table shows 200,000 or so distinct CDR3 sequences, with roughly 64% occurring only once. CDR3 length: 12 amino acids. Germline CDR1 is SGDLS and CDR2 is YYNGEE. The V end lost 3 bases, the J end lost 4 bases, and 7 bases lay between the germline ends. The origin of this receptor is a human donor with severe aplastic anemia or a healthy control (not recorded which). The V call is TRBV9, the J call TRBJ1-2; possible D gene TRBD1, 5 bases. The sequencing sample was made of sorted CD4+, CD8+, or CD8+CD57+ T cells (not recorded which) from PBMCs. CDR3: CASSGGGYGYTF. The CDR3 coding sequence is TGTGCCAGCAGCGGGGGGGGCTATGGCTACACCTTC.